The 5 T cell receptor beta chains reported below all come from one sample, sequenced in a study of spatial heterogeneity in lung cancer. TCRdb ran MiXCR on the 5' RACE reads and lists one entry per CDR3 protein. The repertoire holds tens of thousands of distinct CDR3 sequences, 10% to 15% seen once, with more than 25% in the top ten. The time point is: blood at routine non-recurrence follow-up after resection. The sequenced sample was PBMCs, obtained at follow-up. The receptor set was obtained from a male donor with early-stage non-small cell lung cancer.

V and J are TRBV5-1 and TRBJ1-4, with 9 bases fitting TRBD1. The germline gives CDR1 SGHRS, CDR2 YFSETQ. The CDR3 is 15 residues long. Unmatched junction bases numbered 11, after V lost 4 bases and J lost 10 bases. This chain's CDR3 is CASSEGQGGSRKLFF. In DNA, the CDR3 is TGCGCCAGCAGCGAGGGACAGGGCGGAAGTAGAAAACTGTTTTTT.

This clonotype came up a few times. V usage is TRBV20-1 and J usage is TRBJ2-7; 7 bases are shared with TRBD2. Per the germline V gene, CDR1 is DFQATT and CDR2 is SNEGSKA (reference sequence). V lost 3 bases to trimming and J lost 2 bases; unmatched junction nucleotides: 10. CDR3 length: 15 residues. In nucleotides, the CDR3 is TGCAGTGCTAGGGCCCAGCGGGGAACCCCCTACGAGCAGTACTTC. The encoded protein is CSARAQRGTPYEQYF.

This clonotype was counted many times. The V and J genes are TRBV7-9 and TRBJ2-5; D is undetermined. Trimming stripped 3 bases from V and 2 bases from J, with 16 bases between. The CDR3 sequence is 16 residues long. CDR1 is SEHNR, CDR2 FQNEAQ, per germline (reference sequence). In DNA, the CDR3 is TGTGCCAGCAGCTTCCATTCCGGGCTGGCTCAAGAGACCCAGTACTTC. This sequence encodes CASSFHSGLAQETQYF.

This clonotype came up a few times. This chain links TRBV24-1 with TRBJ2-3; no firm D call. The V end lost 7 bases, the J end lost 6 bases, and 13 bases lay between the germline ends. The CDR3 sequence is 13 residues long. CDR1 is KGHDR and CDR2 is SFDVKD in the germline V gene. The DNA for the CDR3 is TGTGCCACCAGCAGGACCGCAGTGGATACGCAGTATTTT. The encoded protein is CATSRTAVDTQYF.

The V gene is TRBV7-2, the J gene TRBJ2-7; D uncertain. Germline V gives CDR1 SGHTA, CDR2 FQGNSA. The CDR3 length is 15 residues. V was shortened by 2 bases and J by 1 base, with 12 bases between the two germline ends. Here the CDR3 reads CASSLLPYKSYEQYF. As DNA, the CDR3 is TGTGCCAGCAGCTTACTCCCGTATAAGTCCTACGAGCAGTACTTC.